This passage covers 30 T cell receptor beta chains from one sample sequenced in a study of PD-1 blockade in classical Hodgkin lymphoma. This table comes from immunoSEQ multiplex PCR, and its TCRdb copy is limited to in-frame clones, with some not included. The data show roughly 7,000 clones, with around three quarters seen just once and roughly 63% held by the top ten. Each and every patient relapsed after autologous stem cell transplantation, and patients got differing brentuximab vedotin exposure. This sample comprised peripheral blood mononuclear cells (PBMCs), obtained at baseline. The receptors were gathered from a human donor with classical Hodgkin lymphoma.

The chain couples TRBV27 to TRBJ2-7; D is possibly TRBD1 (6 bases). The CDR3 sequence is 16 residues long. The V end lost 3 bases, the J end lost 5 bases, and 20 bases lay between the germline ends. From germline, CDR1 is MNHEY and CDR2 SMNVEV (reference sequence). The CDR3 DNA reads as TGTGCCAGCAGTTTCTTAAAAGCTGGCAGGGGTCACGAGCAGTACTTC. This translates into CASSFLKAGRGHEQYF.

The V gene is TRBV7-8, the J gene TRBJ1-1; a weak D match, TRBD1 (5 bases). The CDR3 sequence is 17 residues long. Trimming took off 1 base at V and 8 bases at J, with 23 bases between the two ends. Germline loops: CDR1 SGHVS, CDR2 FQNEAQ. In nucleotides, the CDR3 is TGTGCCAGCAGCTTAGGGGTGACTGCGCCCTCGACAGTAGAAGCTTTCTTT. As protein: CASSLGVTAPSTVEAFF.

The chain is built from TRBV19 and TRBJ1-1, with D possibly matching TRBD1 (5 bases). There are 14 residues in the CDR3. V gave up 10 bases and J gave up 4 bases, with 19 bases separating them. CDR1 and CDR2 (germline): LNHDA, SQIVND (reference sequence). This CDR3 is CATSRGRLLTEAFF. CDR3 in DNA: TGTGCCACCTCGCGGGGACGACTCCTCACTGAAGCTTTCTTT.

The chain joins TRBV14 to TRBJ2-1, with TRBD2 matching over 7 bases. The V gene's germline CDR1 is SGHDN and CDR2 FVKESK. V dropped 1 base and J dropped 3; count of bases not matched to a gene: 3. The CDR3 sequence is 15 residues long. The CDR3: CASSQGGGGYNEQFF. CDR3 coding DNA: TGTGCCAGCAGCCAAGGGGGCGGGGGCTACAATGAGCAGTTCTTC.

V and J are TRBV6-1 and TRBJ1-5; D remains unclear. With 4 bases removed from V and 6 bases from J, the gap between germline ends came to 7 bases. CDR1 and CDR2 from the germline V gene are MNHNS and SASEGT. CDR3 length: 12 residues. The CDR3 loop is CASSVGVQPQHF. CDR3 coding DNA: TGTGCCAGCAGTGTCGGGGTTCAGCCCCAGCATTTT.

The V gene is TRBV27, the J gene TRBJ1-2, with unresolved D. CDR1 MNHEY and CDR2 SMNVEV come from the germline V gene (reference sequence). Trimming removed 4 bases from V and 1 base from J, with 7 bases in between. This CDR3 comprises 13 residues. CDR3 coding DNA: TGTGCCAGCAGTTCCCAACTTAACTATGGCTACACCTTC. This codes for CASSSQLNYGYTF.

J is TRBJ2-1 and V is TRBV7-8; D is unclear. The CDR3 is 14 amino acids. Trimming took off 6 bases at V and 7 bases at J, with 16 bases between the two ends. Germline CDR1 is SGHVS and CDR2 is FQNEAQ. The CDR3, as DNA: TGTGCCAGCAGTCAATTGGGGATGGGGAATGAGCAGTTCTTC. Residues: CASSQLGMGNEQFF.

Worth noting for this clone: Distinct nucleotide sequences in the sample also encode this CDR3. This chain connects TRBV9 to TRBJ1-1; TRBD1 might be the D (5 bases). The germline gives CDR1 SGDLS, CDR2 YYNGEE. The CDR3 spans 15 residues. The V and J ends lost 2 bases and 0 bases respectively, with 11 bases between them. In DNA form, the CDR3 reads TGTGCCAGCAGCGTTACGGACACCCTGAACACTGAAGCTTTCTTT. Its protein product is CASSVTDTLNTEAFF.

V and J are TRBV29-1 and TRBJ1-1; the match to TRBD1 covers 7 bases. Germline trimming cut 4 bases from V and 3 bases from J; bases unmatched to any gene: 5. Germline loops: CDR1 SQVTM, CDR2 ANQGSEA. The CDR3 runs 13 residues. The CDR3 coding sequence is TGCAGCGTTGGATCAGGGGGTTACACTGAAGCTTTCTTT. It specifies CSVGSGGYTEAFF.

This chain connects TRBV7-9 to TRBJ2-1; 8 nucleotides agree with TRBD2. The CDR3 loop spans 15 amino acids. Per germline, CDR1 SEHNR and CDR2 FQNEAQ (reference sequence). V was pared by 3 bases and J by 7 bases, with 8 bases of the junction left unmatched. CDR3 bases: TGTGCCAGCAGCTTTTGGCGGGAGGTCATAAATGAGCAGTTCTTC. Encoded protein: CASSFWREVINEQFF.

This chain connects TRBV19 to TRBJ1-2, with D possibly matching TRBD1 (5 bases). Germline CDR1 reads LNHDA; CDR2 reads SQIVND (reference sequence). Trimming stripped 7 bases from V and 4 bases from J, with 13 bases between. This CDR3 has 13 amino acids. The CDR3 loop is CASTNSGGYGYTF. CDR3 sequence (DNA): TGTGCCAGTACGAATTCGGGGGGCTATGGCTACACCTTC.

V usage is TRBV6-6 and J usage is TRBJ2-3; D is undetermined. V was pared by 8 bases and J by 2 bases, with 11 bases between. The CDR3 is made up of 13 amino acids. CDR1 MNHNY and CDR2 SVGAGI come from the germline V gene (reference sequence). The CDR3 loop is CASSLTPTDTQYF. The CDR3 bases are TGTGCCAGCTCGCTCACCCCCACAGATACGCAGTATTTT.

This chain uses TRBV2 with TRBJ1-5; D unclear. The CDR3 is 15 amino acids. Per germline, CDR1 SNHLY and CDR2 FYNNEI. Trimming stripped 4 bases from V and 0 bases from J, with 10 bases between. CDR3 region: CASSADVISNQPQHF. The CDR3 nucleotides are TGTGCCAGCAGTGCCGATGTTATTAGCAATCAGCCCCAGCATTTT.

The chain has TRBV18 and TRBJ1-1; D not resolved. Germline CDR1 reads KGHSH; CDR2 reads LQKENI. There are 17 residues in the CDR3. Trimming pared 6 bases from V and 3 bases from J, leaving 23 bases between. The CDR3 loop is CASSPGSISTLDTEAFF. For the CDR3, the DNA is TGTGCCAGCTCTCCCGGGAGTATCTCCACCTTGGACACTGAAGCTTTCTTT.

This clone was counted between two and nine times. The chain carries TRBV6-5 and TRBJ2-7; 7 bases fit TRBD1. From germline, CDR1 is MNHEY and CDR2 SVGAGI. The CDR3 runs 15 residues. Trimming took 0 bases from V and 3 from J; bases not matched to a gene: 5. The CDR3 loop reads CASSYSGTDLYEQYF. In DNA, the CDR3 is TGTGCCAGCAGTTACTCAGGGACAGACCTCTACGAGCAGTACTTC.

This clone is judged large. This chain connects TRBV2 to TRBJ1-2, with D unclear. CDR3 length: 13 amino acids. The V end lost 7 bases, the J end lost 5 bases, and 14 bases lay between the germline ends. Germline CDR1 reads SNHLY; CDR2 reads FYNNEI. This CDR3 reads CASIPRTPYGYTF. The DNA of the CDR3 is TGTGCCAGCATACCGCGGACCCCGTATGGCTACACCTTC.

This chain uses TRBV19 with TRBJ1-5; D is ambiguous. In germline, CDR1 is LNHDA, CDR2 SQIVND (reference sequence). The V and J ends lost 3 bases and 7 bases respectively, with 7 bases between them. The CDR3 loop spans 12 amino acids. The CDR3 nucleotides read TGTGCCAGTAGTATTGTGGGACAGCCCCAGCATTTT. Amino acids: CASSIVGQPQHF.

The rearrangement links TRBV6-5 to TRBJ1-4; D is possibly TRBD1 (6 bases). V was pared by 6 bases and J by 5 bases, with 13 bases between. Germline values: CDR1 MNHEY, CDR2 SVGAGI. The CDR3 runs to 14 residues. CDR3 amino acids: CASRLTGANEKLFF. The CDR3 region has the DNA TGTGCCAGCAGGCTGACAGGTGCAAATGAAAAACTGTTTTTT.

This clone has a handful of counts. The chain combines TRBV5-1 with TRBJ2-7, with 7 nucleotides matching TRBD1. The germline CDR1 and CDR2 sequences are SGHRS and YFSETQ. The J segment lost 6 bases and the V segment lost 3 bases, leaving 6 bases of the junction unmatched. This CDR3 is 13 amino acids long. CDR3 DNA: TGCGCCAGCAGCTCAGAGGGGGCTTTCGAGCAGTACTTC. Protein: CASSSEGAFEQYF.

This clone was found once. The rearrangement links TRBV2 to TRBJ2-3, with TRBD1 matching 11 bases. The junction had 6 bases not matched to a gene; V was cut back by 8 bases and J by 5 bases. CDR3 length: 14 residues. Looked up from germline, CDR1 is SNHLY and CDR2 is FYNNEI. CDR3 nucleotides: TGTGCCAGCCAGGACAGGGGGCGCGGAGATACGCAGTATTTT. It is translated as CASQDRGRGDTQYF.

This chain links TRBV2 with TRBJ1-4; D not resolved. The CDR3 covers 12 residues. V lost 7 bases and J lost 6, with 9 bases in between. The germline CDR1 and CDR2 sequences are SNHLY and FYNNEI. CDR3: CASIRVDEKLFF. CDR3 DNA: TGTGCCAGCATCCGAGTGGATGAAAAACTGTTTTTT.

This rearrangement joins TRBV19 to TRBJ2-1; 16 positions agree with TRBD2. Trimming at V came to 3 bases and at J to 0 bases, leaving 11 bases not matched to a gene. The CDR3 sequence is 21 residues long. In germline, CDR1 is LNHDA, CDR2 SQIVND (reference sequence). The DNA for the CDR3 is TGTGCCAGTAGTATCTCACCACCGGGACTAGCGGGAGGGAGCTCCTACAATGAGCAGTTCTTC. This codes for CASSISPPGLAGGSSYNEQFF.

The CDR3 nucleotides read TGTGCCAGCACCCAACAGGGGGCTAGTGCCGGGGAGCTGTTTTTT. Amino acids: CASTQQGASAGELFF. The chain uses TRBV6-1 and TRBJ2-2, with 9 bases identical to TRBD1. J was trimmed by 6 bases and V by 7 bases; bases with no gene match: 9. Per germline, CDR1 MNHNS and CDR2 SASEGT. The CDR3 has 15 amino acids.

The chain couples TRBV6-4 to TRBJ1-3; D ambiguous. Trimming removed 4 bases from V and 4 bases from J, with 8 bases in between. CDR1 is MRHNA and CDR2 is SNTAGT in the germline V gene. The CDR3 consists of 13 residues. In DNA, the CDR3 is TGTGCCAGCAGTGGAACCCCCGGAAACACCATATATTTT. This encodes CASSGTPGNTIYF.

The rearrangement joins TRBV6-5 to TRBJ1-3, with D tentatively TRBD1 (6 bases). CDR1 MNHEY and CDR2 SVGAGI come from the germline V gene. CDR3 size: 15 residues. V lost 6 bases, J lost 4 bases, and 16 bases lay in between. The CDR3 protein is CASSPQGYGGNTIYF. CDR3 DNA: TGTGCCAGCAGCCCCCAGGGGTACGGCGGAAACACCATATATTTT.

The chain employs TRBV5-4 and TRBJ1-6; 10 nucleotides match TRBD1. After removal of 4 bases from V and 5 bases from J, the junction contained 9 bases not matched to a gene. This CDR3 spans 17 amino acids. CDR1 and CDR2 from the germline V gene are SGHNT and YYREEE (reference sequence). CDR3 DNA: TGTGCCAGCAGCACGAGGGACAGGGGCGGCCATAATTCACCCCTCCACTTT. Translation: CASSTRDRGGHNSPLHF.

J is TRBJ2-6 and V is TRBV12-1; the D segment call TRBD1 is taken from the table without a DNA check. TRBV12-1 is recorded as a pseudogene. This CDR3 contains 16 residues. This CDR3 reads CASSDIGQSRANVLTF. DNA of the CDR3: TGTGCCAGCAGCGATATAGGACAAAGTCGGGCCAACGTCCTGACTTTC.

The chain recombines TRBV30 with TRBJ2-5; D is possibly TRBD1 or TRBD2 (6 bases each). This CDR3 has 13 residues. Germline V gives CDR1 GTSNPN, CDR2 SVGIG (reference sequence). The CDR3 DNA is TGTGCGGGGGGTGACAGGCATCAAGAGACCCAGTACTTC. Protein: CAGGDRHQETQYF.

The chain employs TRBV25-1 and TRBJ2-1; tentatively, D is TRBD2 (6 bases). From germline, CDR1 is MGHDK and CDR2 SYGVNS. V was pared by 3 bases and J by 6 bases, with 6 bases between. The CDR3 has 12 amino acids. The CDR3 here is CASSEGGNEQFF. The CDR3 coding sequence is TGTGCCAGCAGTGAGGGGGGCAATGAGCAGTTCTTC. The full variable domain, rest sourced from reference TRBV25-1 and TRBJ2-1, is EADIYQTPRYLVIGTGKKITLECSQTMGHDKMYWYQQDPGMELHLIHYSYGVNSTEKGDLSSESTVSRIRTEHFPLTLESARPSHTSQYLCASSEGGNEQFFGPGTRLTVL.

The CDR3 here is CASSEWLAGEDEQFF. The CDR3 DNA reads TGCGCCAGCAGTGAATGGCTAGCGGGAGAGGATGAGCAGTTCTTC. The gene calls are TRBV10-1 and TRBJ2-1, with 10 nucleotides matching TRBD2. This CDR3 contains 15 residues. Germline values: CDR1 WNHNN, CDR2 SYGVQD (reference sequence). Trimming took 3 bases from V and 8 from J; bases not matched to a gene: 7.